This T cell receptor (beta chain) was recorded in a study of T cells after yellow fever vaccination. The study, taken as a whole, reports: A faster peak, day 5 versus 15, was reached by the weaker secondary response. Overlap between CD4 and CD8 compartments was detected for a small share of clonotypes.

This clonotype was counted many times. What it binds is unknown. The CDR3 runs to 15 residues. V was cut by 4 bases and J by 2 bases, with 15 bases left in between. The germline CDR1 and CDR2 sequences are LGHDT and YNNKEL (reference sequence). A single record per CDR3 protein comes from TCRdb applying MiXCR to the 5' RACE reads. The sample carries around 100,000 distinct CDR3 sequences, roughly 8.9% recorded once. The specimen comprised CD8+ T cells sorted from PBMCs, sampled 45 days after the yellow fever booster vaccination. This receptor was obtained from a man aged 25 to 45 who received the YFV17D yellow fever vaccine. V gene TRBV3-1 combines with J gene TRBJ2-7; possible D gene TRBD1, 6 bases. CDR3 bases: TGTGCCAGCAGCCCTCTTCTGAGGGGGACCTACGAGCAGTACTTC. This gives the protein CASSPLLRGTYEQYF.